This record concerns one TCR beta chain sequence. This clonotype was seen a few times. Which antigen it targets is not known. The sample holds no much larger clone one base away, and base qualities are not on file. Read against the paper, the sample's treatment or condition label means: allogeneic hematopoietic cell transplantation with graft depleted of TCRalphabeta T cells and CD19 B cells. TCRalphabeta/CD19-depleted allogeneic hematopoietic cell grafts were given to the transplant recipients, all of whom were children. The data belong to a study of T-cell reconstitution after alpha-beta-depleted transplantation in children (dated by TCRdb to the mid-2010s). Notes on the research overall: The study quantitatively tracked T-cell immune reconstitution after TCRalphabeta/CD19-depleted allogeneic hematopoietic cell transplantation in children using TCR repertoire profiling. General conclusions and limits of the study: Over subsequent months, a decline in hyperexpanded clone frequencies was noted, and after one year, T-cell counts and TCRbeta diversity were mostly ascribed to newly produced T cells. In some patients, the high TCRbeta diversity seen at day 60 was put down to recipient T cells and intrathymic progenitors that had survived conditioning. The apparently early recovery of alphabetaT-cell counts about two months after transplant reportedly depended on only several hundred rapidly expanded clones that came from non-depleted graft cells.

The library was obtained by PCR. The sequencer was an Illumina HiSeq 2500. To normalize quantification of the TCRbeta repertoire, the TCR libraries were built with molecular barcoding that relied on unique molecular identifiers. The public reads were quality trimmed at Q25 with fastp and then assembled into clones with MiXCR by TCRdb, keeping productive beta chains. Every CDR3 protein is listed once, alongside the most common genes and DNA of its rows. This sample has about 420,000 distinct CDR3 sequences in its table, and roughly 15% of those were observed once. The ten largest clones add up to under 30% of the sample. This sequence was found in a boy younger than two who had a stem cell transplant for Wiskott-Aldrich syndrome, so the T cells may come from the graft donor. The sequenced sample was PBMCs, mostly from graft donor cells, obtained 360 days after TCRalphabeta/CD19-depleted stem cell transplant.

The DNA is as follows: TGTGCCAGCAGCTATAGGGTTAATGTGAATTCACCCCTCCACTTT. This yields the protein CASSYRVNVNSPLHF. The V and J genes are TRBV11-2 and TRBJ1-6, with the D segment identity uncertain. V sheds 4 bases and J sheds 7 bases, leaving 14 bases between their ends. There are 15 amino acids in the CDR3, from cysteine to phenylalanine inclusive. The entry retains the CDR3 DNA only, 45 bases that are in frame from base 1. Reading the germline V gene gives CDR1 SGHAT and CDR2 FQNNGV.